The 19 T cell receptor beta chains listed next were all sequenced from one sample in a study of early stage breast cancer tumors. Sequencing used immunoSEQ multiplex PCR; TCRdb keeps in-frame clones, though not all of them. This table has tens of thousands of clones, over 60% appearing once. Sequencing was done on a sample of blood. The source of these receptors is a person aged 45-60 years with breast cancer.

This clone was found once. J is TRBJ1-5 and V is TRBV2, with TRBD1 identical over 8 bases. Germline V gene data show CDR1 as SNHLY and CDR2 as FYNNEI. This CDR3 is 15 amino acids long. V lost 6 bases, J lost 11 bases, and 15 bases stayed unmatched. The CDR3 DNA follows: TGTGCCAGCAGGACAGGGGAGGGGGTGCGTGGGGCCCAGCATTTT. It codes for CASRTGEGVRGAQHF.

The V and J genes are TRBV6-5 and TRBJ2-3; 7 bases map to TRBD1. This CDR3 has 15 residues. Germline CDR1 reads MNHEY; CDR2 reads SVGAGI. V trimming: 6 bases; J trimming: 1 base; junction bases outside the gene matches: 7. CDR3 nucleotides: TGTGCCAGCAGAACGACCGGACAGGGCACAGATACGCAGTATTTT. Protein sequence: CASRTTGQGTDTQYF.

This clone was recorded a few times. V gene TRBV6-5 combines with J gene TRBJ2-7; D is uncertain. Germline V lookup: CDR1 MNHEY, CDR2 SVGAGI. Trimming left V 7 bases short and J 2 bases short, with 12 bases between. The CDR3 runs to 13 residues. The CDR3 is CASIGRVPYEQYF. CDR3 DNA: TGTGCCAGCATAGGCCGGGTCCCCTACGAGCAGTACTTC.

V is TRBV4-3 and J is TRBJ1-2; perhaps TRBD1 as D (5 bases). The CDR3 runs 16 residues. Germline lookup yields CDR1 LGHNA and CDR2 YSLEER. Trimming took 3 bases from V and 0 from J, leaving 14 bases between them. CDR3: CASSHHGAYANYGYTF. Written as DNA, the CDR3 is TGCGCCAGCAGCCACCATGGGGCATACGCTAACTATGGCTACACCTTC.

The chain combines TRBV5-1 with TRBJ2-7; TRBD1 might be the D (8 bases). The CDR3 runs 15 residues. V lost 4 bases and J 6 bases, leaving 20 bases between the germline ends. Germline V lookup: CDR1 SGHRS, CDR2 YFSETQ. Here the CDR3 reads CASSPTPDREGEQYF. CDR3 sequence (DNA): TGCGCCAGCAGCCCCACCCCGGACAGGGAGGGCGAGCAGTACTTC. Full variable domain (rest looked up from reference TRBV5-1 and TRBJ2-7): KAGVTQTPRYLIKTRGQQVTLSCSPISGHRSVSWYQQTPGQGLQFLFEYFSETQRNKGNFPGRFSGRQFSNSRSEMNVSTLELGDSALYLCASSPTPDREGEQYFGPGTRLTVT.

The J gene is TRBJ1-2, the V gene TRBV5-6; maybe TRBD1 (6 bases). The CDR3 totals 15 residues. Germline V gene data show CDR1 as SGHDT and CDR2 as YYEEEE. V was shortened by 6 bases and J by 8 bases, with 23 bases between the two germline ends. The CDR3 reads CASTIGQRTFLGYTF. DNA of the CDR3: TGTGCCAGCACCATTGGACAGCGCACTTTTCTCGGCTACACCTTC.

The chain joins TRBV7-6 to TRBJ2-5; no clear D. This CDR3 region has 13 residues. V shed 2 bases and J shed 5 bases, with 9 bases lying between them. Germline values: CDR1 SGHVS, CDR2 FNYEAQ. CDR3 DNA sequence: TGTGCCAGCAGCTTAACAGTTGGGGAGACCCAGTACTTC. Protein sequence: CASSLTVGETQYF.

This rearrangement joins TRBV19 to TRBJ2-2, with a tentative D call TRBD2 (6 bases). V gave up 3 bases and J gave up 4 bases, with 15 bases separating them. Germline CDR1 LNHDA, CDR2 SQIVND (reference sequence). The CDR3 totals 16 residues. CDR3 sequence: CASSIGTARGTGELFF. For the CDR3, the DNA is TGTGCCAGTAGTATCGGGACGGCGCGGGGCACCGGGGAGCTGTTTTTT.

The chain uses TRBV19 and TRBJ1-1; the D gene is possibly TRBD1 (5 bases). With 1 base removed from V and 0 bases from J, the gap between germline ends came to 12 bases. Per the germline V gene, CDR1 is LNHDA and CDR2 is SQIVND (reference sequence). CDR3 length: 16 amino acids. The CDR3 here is CASSIGAGLMNTEAFF. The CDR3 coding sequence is TGTGCCAGTAGTATAGGCGCAGGGCTTATGAACACTGAAGCTTTCTTT. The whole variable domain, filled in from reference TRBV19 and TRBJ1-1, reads DGGITQSPKYLFRKEGQNVTLSCEQNLNHDAMYWYRQDPGQGLRLIYYSQIVNDFQKGDIAEGYSVSREKKESFPLTVTSAQKNPTAFYLCASSIGAGLMNTEAFFGQGTRLTVV.

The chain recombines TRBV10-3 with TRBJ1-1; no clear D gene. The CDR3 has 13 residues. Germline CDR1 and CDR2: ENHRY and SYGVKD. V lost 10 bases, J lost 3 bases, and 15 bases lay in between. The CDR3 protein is CATHYGLDTEAFF. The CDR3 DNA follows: TGTGCCACCCATTACGGGTTAGACACTGAAGCTTTCTTT.

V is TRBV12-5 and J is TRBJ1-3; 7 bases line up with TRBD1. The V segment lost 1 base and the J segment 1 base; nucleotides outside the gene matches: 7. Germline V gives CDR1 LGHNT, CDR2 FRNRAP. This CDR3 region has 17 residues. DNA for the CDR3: TGTGCTAGTGGTTTGGACAAAATGACAGGGTCTGGAAACACCATATATTTT. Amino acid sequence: CASGLDKMTGSGNTIYF.

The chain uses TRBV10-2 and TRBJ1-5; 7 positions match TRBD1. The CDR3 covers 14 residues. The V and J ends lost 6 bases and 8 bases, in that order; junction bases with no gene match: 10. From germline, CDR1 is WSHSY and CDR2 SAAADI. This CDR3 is CASSGGRGPEPQHF. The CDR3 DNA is TGCGCCAGCAGCGGCGGGAGGGGGCCCGAGCCCCAGCATTTT.

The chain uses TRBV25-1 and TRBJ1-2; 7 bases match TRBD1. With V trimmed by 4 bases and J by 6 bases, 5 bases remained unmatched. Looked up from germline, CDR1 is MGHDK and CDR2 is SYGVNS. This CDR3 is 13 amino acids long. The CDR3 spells CASSVHRGDGYTF. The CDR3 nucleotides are TGTGCCAGCAGTGTCCACAGGGGTGATGGCTACACCTTC.

CDR3: CASSRQGVNQPQHF. In DNA form, the CDR3 reads TGTGCCAGCTCCCGTCAGGGCGTCAATCAGCCCCAGCATTTT. The gene calls are TRBV2 and TRBJ1-5; perhaps TRBD1 as D (5 bases). This CDR3 is built from 14 residues. In germline, CDR1 is SNHLY, CDR2 FYNNEI. The V gene lost 8 bases and the J gene lost 3 bases, with 14 bases spanning the gap.

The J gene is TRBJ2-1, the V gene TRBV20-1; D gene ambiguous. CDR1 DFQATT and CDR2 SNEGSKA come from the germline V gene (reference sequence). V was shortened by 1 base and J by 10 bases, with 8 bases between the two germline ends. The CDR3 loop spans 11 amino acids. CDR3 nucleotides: TGCAGTGCTAGAGTACAGCAGGAGCAGTTCTTC. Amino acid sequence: CSARVQQEQFF.

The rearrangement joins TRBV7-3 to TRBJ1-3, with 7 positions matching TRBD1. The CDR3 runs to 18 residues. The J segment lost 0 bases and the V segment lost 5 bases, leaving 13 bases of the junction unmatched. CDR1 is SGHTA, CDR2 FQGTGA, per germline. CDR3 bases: TGTGCCAGCAGCCCCGCCCCCGGGACAGCAAGCTCTGGAAACACCATATATTTT. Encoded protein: CASSPAPGTASSGNTIYF.

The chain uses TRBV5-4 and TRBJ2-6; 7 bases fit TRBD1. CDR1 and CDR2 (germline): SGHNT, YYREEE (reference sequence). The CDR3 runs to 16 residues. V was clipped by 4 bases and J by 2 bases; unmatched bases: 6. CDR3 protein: CASSIRQGAGANVLTF. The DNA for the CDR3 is TGTGCCAGCAGCATTAGACAGGGTGCTGGGGCCAACGTCCTGACTTTC.

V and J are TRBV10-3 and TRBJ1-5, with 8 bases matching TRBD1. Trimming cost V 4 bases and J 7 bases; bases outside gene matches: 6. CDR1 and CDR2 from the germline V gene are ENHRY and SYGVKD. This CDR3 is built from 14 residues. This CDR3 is CAISAGTGGQPQHF. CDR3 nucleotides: TGTGCCATCAGTGCGGGGACAGGCGGACAGCCCCAGCATTTT.

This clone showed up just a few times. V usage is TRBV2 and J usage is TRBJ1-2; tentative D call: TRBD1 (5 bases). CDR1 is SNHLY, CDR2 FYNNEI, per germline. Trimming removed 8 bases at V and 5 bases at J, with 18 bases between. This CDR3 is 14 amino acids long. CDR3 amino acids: CASVPQGGVYGYTF. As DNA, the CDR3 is TGTGCCAGCGTCCCCCAGGGCGGGGTATATGGCTACACCTTC.